These 21 T cell receptor beta chains came from one sample sequenced in a study of blood T cells in healthy people across ages. Primers used in a second PCR of roughly 6 to 12 cycles were a sample-barcoded 5' primer and a J-beta primer mix. MiXCR, applied by TCRdb to the 5' RACE reads, yields one record per CDR3 protein. Of some 1,000,000 distinct CDR3 sequences listed, less than 25% are singletons. These data were likewise used in another study, on T cells of mothers and their children.

Source material: blood. These receptors were taken from a girl aged 2-10 years in good health.

The rearrangement joins TRBV28 to TRBJ1-1; D is ambiguous. Trimming took 10 bases from V and 0 from J, leaving 12 bases between them. The CDR3 consists of 13 residues. Germline V gene lookup returns CDR1 MDHEN and CDR2 SYDVKM. CDR3 region: CATADTMNTEAFF. CDR3 coding DNA: TGTGCCACCGCGGATACTATGAACACTGAAGCTTTCTTT.

This clonotype has only a few counts. The rearrangement joins TRBV7-2 to TRBJ2-7; 14 bases fit TRBD2. V trimming: 3 bases; J trimming: 2 bases; junction bases outside the gene matches: 3. The CDR3 contains 16 residues. Germline assignment: CDR1 SGHTA and CDR2 FQGNSA. The CDR3 here is CASSFAGLAGAYEQYF. The CDR3 coding sequence is TGTGCCAGCAGCTTTGCGGGACTAGCGGGGGCCTACGAGCAGTACTTC. Based on the CDR3 plus reference TRBV7-2 and TRBJ2-7, the full variable domain is GAGVSQSPSNKVTEKGKDVELRCDPISGHTALYWYRQSLGQGLEFLIYFQGNSAPDKSGLPSDRFSAERTGGSVSTLTIQRTQQEDSAVYLCASSFAGLAGAYEQYFGPGTRLTVT.

The chain is built from TRBV4-2 and TRBJ2-5; TRBD2 matches 7 bases. The CDR3 runs 17 residues. V dropped 0 bases and J dropped 4; count of bases not matched to a gene: 11. Germline values: CDR1 LGHNA, CDR2 YNFKEQ. Written as DNA, the CDR3 is TGTGCCAGCAGCCAAGATCTTGCGGGAGAAGGACGAGAGACCCAGTACTTC. It encodes CASSQDLAGEGRETQYF.

The CDR3 protein is CASSPGAGKGYTF. The CDR3 DNA reads TGTGCCAGCAGCCCAGGGGCAGGTAAAGGCTACACCTTC. V is TRBV9 and J is TRBJ1-2, with D possibly being TRBD1 (6 bases). Germline V gene lookup returns CDR1 SGDLS and CDR2 YYNGEE. Trimming stripped 4 bases from V and 8 bases from J, with 15 bases between. The CDR3 contains 13 residues.

This clonotype has a handful of counts. The V and J genes are TRBV29-1 and TRBJ1-4; D is ambiguous. Trimming pared 6 bases from V and 8 bases from J, leaving 22 bases between. The CDR3 consists of 15 residues. Germline V gene data show CDR1 as SQVTM and CDR2 as ANQGSEA. CDR3 DNA: TGCAGCGTCAGAAGCGAGTATTCTCTGGGGGAAAAACTGTTTTTT. It specifies CSVRSEYSLGEKLFF. Supplemented by reference TRBV29-1 and TRBJ1-4, the full variable domain reads SAVISQKPSRDICQRGTSLTIQCQVDSQVTMMFWYRQQPGQSLTLIATANQGSEATYESGFVIDKFPISRPNLTFSTLTVSNMSPEDSSIYLCSVRSEYSLGEKLFFGSGTQLSVL.

The chain couples TRBV15 to TRBJ2-1; TRBD2 aligns across 14 bases. The germline V gene has CDR1 LNHNV and CDR2 YYDKDF (reference sequence). The length of the CDR3 is 16 residues. The trim removed 5 bases at V and 8 bases at J, leaving 8 bases unmatched. This CDR3 reads CATSVPGTSGSYEQFF. The CDR3, as DNA: TGTGCCACCAGCGTGCCCGGGACTAGCGGGAGCTATGAGCAGTTCTTC.

On this clonotype itself: A read error is likely, as this CDR3 ends without the conserved phenylalanine or tryptophan. The chain joins TRBV6-5 to TRBJ1-3, with TRBD1 identical over 9 bases. CDR1 and CDR2 from the germline V gene are MNHEY and SVGAGI. CDR3 size: 14 residues. The V and J ends lost 6 bases and 2 bases, in that order; junction bases with no gene match: 2. CDR3 sequence (DNA): TGTGCCAGCAGGGGGACAGGGCCTGGAAACACCATATATCTT. This sequence encodes CASRGTGPGNTIYL.

This chain uses TRBV6-1 with TRBJ2-5; no reliable D call. The CDR3 loop spans 14 amino acids. Germline V lookup: CDR1 MNHNS, CDR2 SASEGT. Trimming left V 10 bases short and J 5 bases short, with 20 bases between. The chain's CDR3 is CATATTGPQETQYF. The CDR3 DNA is TGTGCCACCGCCACTACGGGTCCCCAGGAGACCCAGTACTTC.

The J gene is TRBJ2-4, the V gene TRBV5-6; a possible D gene is TRBD2 (6 bases). Trimming pared 1 base from V and 14 bases from J, leaving 13 bases between. From germline, CDR1 is SGHDT and CDR2 YYEEEE. The length of the CDR3 is 12 residues. CDR3 nucleotide sequence: TGTGCCAGCAGCTTGCTGCAGGGCGGGGAGTACTTC. This codes for CASSLLQGGEYF. Together with reference TRBV5-6 and TRBJ2-4, the CDR3 gives the full variable domain: DAGVTQSPTHLIKTRGQQVTLRCSPKSGHDTVSWYQQALGQGPQFIFQYYEEEERQRGNFPDRFSGHQFPNYSSELNVNALLLGDSALYLCASSLLQGGEYFGAGTRLSVL.

This chain joins TRBV6-6 and TRBJ1-4; a possible D gene is TRBD1 (5 bases). The CDR3 covers 15 residues. V lost 0 bases and J 8 bases, leaving 13 bases between the germline ends. Germline assignment: CDR1 MNHNY and CDR2 SVGAGI (reference sequence). The CDR3 reads CASSYSGRGKEKLFF. As DNA, the CDR3 is TGTGCCAGCAGTTACTCCGGACGGGGGAAGGAAAAACTGTTTTTT.

The chain links TRBV20-1 to TRBJ1-2; 7 nucleotides match TRBD1. V shed 5 bases and J 6 bases; nucleotides not matched to a gene: 12. The CDR3 sequence is 14 residues long. Germline loops: CDR1 DFQATT, CDR2 SNEGSKA (reference sequence). CDR3 sequence: CSAPLTGERHGYTF. In nucleotides, the CDR3 is TGCAGTGCTCCCCTCACAGGGGAGAGGCATGGCTACACCTTC.

The rearrangement joins TRBV28 to TRBJ2-1; weak D call: TRBD1 (5 bases). The CDR3 length is 12 residues. V dropped 5 bases and J dropped 8 bases, with 10 bases sitting between them. From germline, CDR1 is MDHEN and CDR2 SYDVKM. This CDR3 is CASSTDSYEQFF. CDR3 nucleotides: TGTGCCAGCAGTACTGACAGCTATGAGCAGTTCTTC.

This clonotype showed up just once. CDR3 region: CASSRPPGGQTQYF. In nucleotides, the CDR3 is TGTGCCAGCAGCCGACCACCAGGAGGTCAGACCCAGTACTTC. The chain joins TRBV7-2 to TRBJ2-7; D is perhaps TRBD2 (5 bases). With the DNA end fitting TRBJ2-5 better, the J assignment may be wrong. Germline V gives CDR1 SGHTA, CDR2 FQGNSA. The CDR3 runs to 14 residues.

This clonotype has only a few counts. J is TRBJ2-7 and V is TRBV19; 7 bases align to TRBD2. The CDR3 runs to 12 residues. Germline V gene lookup returns CDR1 LNHDA and CDR2 SQIVND (reference sequence). V lost 5 bases and J lost 7; bases outside the gene matches: 5. CDR3 DNA: TGTGCCAGTAGTGCGACTAGCACGGAGCAGTACTTC. Translated: CASSATSTEQYF.

This chain uses TRBV7-2 with TRBJ2-1, with 10 bases lining up with TRBD2. The V gene's germline CDR1 is SGHTA and CDR2 FQGNSA. The J segment lost 8 bases and the V segment lost 5 bases, leaving 9 bases of the junction unmatched. CDR3 length: 15 residues. Written as DNA, the CDR3 is TGTGCCAGCAGCCCACTGGCTAGCGGGAGTTATGAGCAGTTCTTC. Translation: CASSPLASGSYEQFF.

This clonotype was detected a few times. The gene calls are TRBV29-1 and TRBJ1-2; the match to TRBD1 covers 10 bases. Unmatched junction bases numbered 5, after V lost 5 bases and J lost 5 bases. Germline loops: CDR1 SQVTM, CDR2 ANQGSEA. The CDR3 has 13 amino acids. The CDR3 protein is CSVRGQGKYGYTF. Written as DNA, the CDR3 is TGCAGCGTTAGGGGACAGGGGAAGTATGGCTACACCTTC. Together with reference TRBV29-1 and TRBJ1-2, the CDR3 gives the full variable domain: SAVISQKPSRDICQRGTSLTIQCQVDSQVTMMFWYRQQPGQSLTLIATANQGSEATYESGFVIDKFPISRPNLTFSTLTVSNMSPEDSSIYLCSVRGQGKYGYTFGSGTRLTVV.

This clonotype was recorded a few times. The rearrangement uses TRBV3-1 and TRBJ2-5; the D gene is possibly TRBD2 (6 bases). The V end was cut by 5 bases, the J end by 3 bases, with 13 bases between. The CDR3 runs 14 residues. Germline CDR1 is LGHDT and CDR2 is YNNKEL (reference sequence). CDR3 nucleotides: TGTGCCAGCAGCGCACTCACGGGAGAAGAGACCCAGTACTTC. Its translation: CASSALTGEETQYF.

This clonotype was detected a few times. The V and J genes are TRBV7-9 and TRBJ2-5; D is perhaps TRBD2 (6 bases). The germline V and J ends were trimmed by 4 bases and 5 bases, with 20 bases remaining between them. The CDR3 covers 16 residues. Germline V gene data show CDR1 as SEHNR and CDR2 as FQNEAQ (reference sequence). CDR3 nucleotide sequence: TGTGCCAGCAGCTCCACGGGGGAGAAGGGAGAGGAGACCCAGTACTTC. Amino acids: CASSSTGEKGEETQYF.

Here the CDR3 reads CASSKAAMTGLIGEQFF. In nucleotides, the CDR3 is TGCGCCAGCAGCAAAGCCGCAATGACAGGACTTATAGGAGAGCAGTTCTTC. The rearrangement links TRBV5-1 to TRBJ2-5; D is possibly TRBD1 (6 bases). TRBJ2-1 explains the end of the DNA better; the J call may be wrong. There are 17 residues in the CDR3. Germline CDR1 and CDR2: SGHRS and YFSETQ.

This clonotype is a singleton in its sample. This chain uses TRBV5-1 with TRBJ2-1; 9 bases are a match to TRBD1. The CDR3 covers 14 residues. Looked up from germline, CDR1 is SGHRS and CDR2 is YFSETQ. The V and J ends lost 10 bases and 8 bases, in that order; junction bases with no gene match: 13. The CDR3 DNA follows: TGCGCCTCTTGTAGGACAGGGGCTGAGGATGAGCAGTTCTTC. It translates to CASCRTGAEDEQFF.

This chain joins TRBV29-1 and TRBJ2-5; D may be TRBD1 (5 bases). CDR1 and CDR2 (germline): SQVTM, ANQGSEA. CDR3 length: 14 residues. The V gene lost 2 bases and the J gene lost 1 base, with 11 bases spanning the gap. The CDR3: CSVERGFSQETQYF. CDR3 DNA: TGCAGCGTTGAAAGGGGATTCAGCCAAGAGACCCAGTACTTC.